This T cell receptor beta chain was sequenced during a study of T cells in localized non-small cell lung cancer. Regarding this clone: Its specificity is not known.

Overall study results and limits: Adjacent lung held a median 57 of the top 100 tumor clones. Those with higher blood T cell density had longer overall survival. Tumor samples were not multi-region, leaving intratumor heterogeneity unexcluded. There was higher T cell clonality in uninvolved adjacent lung than in tumor, and it was highest there.

The repertoire was sequenced with immunoSEQ multiplex PCR; TCRdb's copy has only in-frame clones and lacks some. This sample has 20,000 to 30,000 clones; about nine tenths occur once, and the top ten carry roughly 9%. CDR3 length: 16 residues. Trimming removed 5 bases from V and 1 base from J, with 16 bases in between. The V gene's germline CDR1 is SGHVS and CDR2 FQNEAQ. The V gene is TRBV7-8, the J gene TRBJ2-3, with D unclear. This sample comprised peripheral blood mononuclear cells, obtained before any cancer treatment. This receptor was taken from a woman between 40 and 69 years old with stage III lung adenocarcinoma. CDR3 bases: TGTGCCAGCAGCCCGCGACGGTTCTGGGGCACAGATACGCAGTATTTT. Translation gives CASSPRRFWGTDTQYF.